A single sample gave rise to the 28 T cell receptor beta chains below, sequenced in a study of blood T cell repertoires in COVID-19. TCRdb's table, derived via immunoSEQ multiplex PCR, lists solely in-frame clones and lacks some. The table shows about 150,000 clones, with 91% occurring only once. Specimen: peripheral blood. The receptors come from a man aged 45 to 65 with acute or convalescent COVID-19.

The chain is built from TRBV7-2 and TRBJ2-3, with 11 bases that match TRBD2. Germline V gene sequence: CDR1 SGHTA, CDR2 FQGNSA. Trimming took 4 bases from V and 5 from J; bases not matched to a gene: 5. The CDR3 runs 15 residues. The DNA of the CDR3 is TGTGCCAGCAGCTCGCAACTAGCGGGAGTAGATACGCAGTATTTT. Protein product: CASSSQLAGVDTQYF.

The chain couples TRBV2 to TRBJ1-5, with 7 bases fitting TRBD1. The trim removed 3 bases at V and 7 bases at J, leaving 9 bases unmatched. The CDR3 consists of 15 residues. In germline, CDR1 is SNHLY, CDR2 FYNNEI. DNA for the CDR3: TGTGCCAGCAGTGAGACAGGGCGTATGGGACAGCCCCAGCATTTT. Translation gives CASSETGRMGQPQHF.

This chain joins TRBV7-7 and TRBJ1-3; tentatively, D is TRBD1 (5 bases). The germline V gene encodes CDR1 SSHAT and CDR2 FNYEAQ (reference sequence). Trimming removed 5 bases from V and 4 bases from J, with 15 bases in between. The CDR3 extends over 15 amino acids. The CDR3 loop is CASSPGVGSGNTIYF. Written as DNA, the CDR3 is TGTGCCAGCAGCCCGGGGGTCGGATCCGGAAACACCATATATTTT.

This clone was seen a single time. The V and J genes are TRBV5-1 and TRBJ2-7; the D gene is possibly TRBD2 (6 bases). Germline values: CDR1 SGHRS, CDR2 YFSETQ. V lost 5 bases to trimming and J lost 2 bases, with 14 bases between them. The CDR3 contains 14 residues. The CDR3 region has the DNA TGCGCCAGCAGGACTAGGGGTTTCCCCTACGAGCAGTACGTC. Translation gives CASRTRGFPYEQYV.

This chain connects TRBV21-1 to TRBJ1-4; the table's D call TRBD1 went unverified against the DNA. TRBV21-1 is described as a pseudogene. This CDR3 contains 14 residues. For the CDR3, the DNA is TGTGCCAGCAGCTTACCGGGACACTATGAAAAACTGTTTTTT. Translating it yields CASSLPGHYEKLFF.

J is TRBJ2-1 and V is TRBV28; 10 bases map to TRBD2. V dropped 6 bases and J dropped 0; count of bases not matched to a gene: 5. The CDR3 consists of 16 residues. Germline loops: CDR1 MDHEN, CDR2 SYDVKM. CDR3 coding DNA: TGTGCCAGCAGGGGACTAGCGAGAGTCTCCTACAATGAGCAGTTCTTC. The encoded protein is CASRGLARVSYNEQFF.

The J gene is TRBJ1-1, the V gene TRBV29-1; weak D call: TRBD1 (5 bases). The CDR3 has 16 residues. CDR1 is SQVTM and CDR2 is ANQGSEA in the germline V gene. V was cut by 7 bases and J by 2 bases, with 23 bases left in between. Written as DNA, the CDR3 is TGCAGCGGGAGATTAGGTAGGTGGGGCGAAAACACTGAAGCTTTCTTT. Protein product: CSGRLGRWGENTEAFF.

This chain connects TRBV6-1 to TRBJ2-6, with D tentatively TRBD2 (6 bases). From germline, CDR1 is MNHNS and CDR2 SASEGT. There are 16 residues in the CDR3. V lost 2 bases and J lost 0, with 8 bases in between. As DNA, the CDR3 is TGTGCCAGCAGTGAATGGGGGGACTCTGGGGCCAACGTCCTGACTTTC. It is translated as CASSEWGDSGANVLTF.

The chain has TRBV7-9 and TRBJ1-1; TRBD1 agrees at 7 bases. Germline V gene lookup returns CDR1 SEHNR and CDR2 FQNEAQ (reference sequence). The CDR3 spans 17 residues. The trim removed 5 bases at V and 1 base at J, leaving 13 bases unmatched. The CDR3 spells CASSPPLGQTTNTEAFF. DNA for the CDR3: TGTGCCAGCAGCCCACCTTTGGGACAGACGACGAACACTGAAGCTTTCTTT.

This chain's CDR3 is CASSFLTGTRDQPQHF. The DNA of the CDR3 is TGTGCCAGCAGCTTCCTGACAGGGACGAGAGATCAGCCCCAGCATTTT. This chain uses TRBV5-8 with TRBJ1-5; 7 nucleotides align to TRBD1. With 2 bases clipped from V and 5 bases from J, the junction kept 10 bases outside the gene matches. The CDR3 extends over 16 amino acids. Germline lookup yields CDR1 SGHTS and CDR2 YDEGEE.

The chain has TRBV10-3 and TRBJ1-2; TRBD1 matches at 8 bases. The CDR3 contains 12 residues. V trimming: 5 bases; J trimming: 6 bases; junction bases outside the gene matches: 2. Germline V gene lookup returns CDR1 ENHRY and CDR2 SYGVKD. The CDR3 coding sequence is TGTGCCATCAGTCAGACAGGGGATGGCTACACCTTC. It encodes CAISQTGDGYTF.

The V and J genes are TRBV23-1 and TRBJ1-2; 8 nucleotides line up with TRBD1. TRBV23-1 is an ORF; its function is uncertain. V was clipped by 3 bases and J by 2 bases; unmatched bases: 5. The CDR3 spans 15 residues. The CDR3 reads CASSHPDRDNYGYTF. The CDR3 DNA sequence: TGCGCCAGCAGTCACCCGGACAGGGACAACTATGGCTACACCTTC.

The chain uses TRBV28 and TRBJ1-3; 9 bases map to TRBD1. Germline CDR1 and CDR2: MDHEN and SYDVKM. The CDR3 contains 13 residues. Losses at the gene ends were 6 bases for V and 6 bases for J; bases not matched to a gene: 3. The CDR3 DNA reads as TGTGCCAGCAGGGGACAGGGAGCAAACACCATATATTTT. Translation: CASRGQGANTIYF.

The chain employs TRBV11-2 and TRBJ1-4; no firm D call. Looked up from germline, CDR1 is SGHAT and CDR2 is FQNNGV. The CDR3 runs to 18 residues. V was trimmed by 0 bases and J by 0 bases, leaving 14 bases between them. CDR3: CASSLDRGVDATNEKLFF. CDR3 nucleotides: TGTGCCAGCAGCTTAGATCGTGGAGTGGATGCAACTAATGAAAAACTGTTTTTT.

The chain employs TRBV7-2 and TRBJ1-6, with 10 bases identical to TRBD1. Germline V CDR1 and CDR2: SGHTA, FQGNSA. V lost 5 bases, J lost 9 bases, and 7 bases stayed unmatched. There are 15 residues in the CDR3. CDR3 protein: CASSARQGAPSPLHF. The CDR3 DNA reads TGTGCCAGCAGCGCACGACAGGGGGCGCCTTCACCCCTCCACTTT.

This sequence joins TRBV11-2 and TRBJ2-3; 9 bases line up with TRBD2. CDR1 and CDR2 (germline): SGHAT, FQNNGV. After removal of 2 bases from V and 2 bases from J, the junction contained 5 bases not matched to a gene. The CDR3 totals 16 residues. CDR3: CASSLNSGGATDTQYF. For the CDR3, the DNA is TGTGCCAGCAGCTTAAATAGCGGGGGAGCCACAGATACGCAGTATTTT.

The V and J genes are TRBV27 and TRBJ1-1; the match to TRBD1 covers 7 bases. The CDR3 has 17 amino acids. V trimming: 2 bases; J trimming: 2 bases; junction bases outside the gene matches: 11. The germline V gene has CDR1 MNHEY and CDR2 SMNVEV (reference sequence). The CDR3 nucleotides are TGTGCCAGCAGTTTACAAGTAGGGGGCGTTGTCAACACTGAAGCTTTCTTT. This translates into CASSLQVGGVVNTEAFF.

This chain connects TRBV15 to TRBJ1-1, with a possible D match to TRBD1 (5 bases). Trimming removed 9 bases at V and 5 bases at J, with 22 bases between. CDR1 is LNHNV and CDR2 is YYDKDF in the germline V gene (reference sequence). CDR3 length: 15 amino acids. The CDR3 DNA reads TGTGCCACTCAGCGGGACGTGAGCGACATGACTGAAGCTTTCTTT. This gives the protein CATQRDVSDMTEAFF. Full variable domain (outside the CDR3, taken from reference TRBV15 and TRBJ1-1): DAMVIQNPRYQVTQFGKPVTLSCSQTLNHNVMYWYQQKSSQAPKLLFHYYDKDFNNEADTPDNFQSRRPNTSFCFLDIRSPGLGDTAMYLCATQRDVSDMTEAFFGQGTRLTVV.

This chain uses TRBV4-3 with TRBJ1-1; the D is unclear. Per germline, CDR1 LGHNA and CDR2 YSLEER. Trimming pared 0 bases from V and 4 bases from J, leaving 15 bases between. CDR3 length equals 16 residues. CDR3 region: CASSQDWSKPSTEAFF. The CDR3 nucleotides read TGCGCCAGCAGCCAAGATTGGTCAAAACCGAGCACTGAAGCTTTCTTT.

This clone has a single count. This rearrangement joins TRBV2 to TRBJ2-2; D is possibly TRBD1 (5 bases). This CDR3 spans 13 amino acids. The ends were cut back, 5 bases at V and 6 bases at J, with 10 bases in the middle. Germline CDR1 is SNHLY and CDR2 is FYNNEI. Written as DNA, the CDR3 is TGTGCCAGCAGTACCAGGGAAGCCGGGGAGCTGTTTTTT. This sequence encodes CASSTREAGELFF.

The chain has TRBV4-1 and TRBJ2-3; D perhaps matches TRBD2 (6 bases). Germline CDR1 MGHRA, CDR2 YSYEKL. The ends were cut back, 2 bases at V and 7 bases at J, with 13 bases in the middle. The CDR3 sequence is 14 residues long. The CDR3 protein is CASSQPVLANTQYF. CDR3 bases: TGCGCCAGCAGCCAACCCGTACTAGCTAATACGCAGTATTTT.

In its sample, this clone was seen a few times. This chain connects TRBV27 to TRBJ2-2, with 8 bases aligning to TRBD1. This CDR3 region has 15 residues. Trimming took 6 bases from V and 4 from J; bases not matched to a gene: 7. Germline V CDR1 and CDR2: MNHEY, SMNVEV (reference sequence). CDR3 nucleotides: TGTGCCAGCAGAAGACGGACAGGGCGCACCGGGGAGCTGTTTTTT. Protein: CASRRRTGRTGELFF.

This rearrangement joins TRBV27 to TRBJ1-1; 7 nucleotides agree with TRBD1. From germline, CDR1 is MNHEY and CDR2 SMNVEV (reference sequence). J lost 0 bases, V lost 3 bases, and 1 base had no gene match. There are 14 residues in the CDR3. The CDR3 protein is CASSLTGMNTEAFF. The DNA for the CDR3 is TGTGCCAGCAGTTTGACAGGGATGAACACTGAAGCTTTCTTT.

The rearrangement joins TRBV9 to TRBJ1-1; tentative D call: TRBD1 (5 bases). The CDR3 has 13 residues. CDR1 is SGDLS, CDR2 YYNGEE, per germline. Trimming removed 4 bases from V and 5 bases from J, with 12 bases in between. CDR3 protein: CASSPGGRTEAFF. Written as DNA, the CDR3 is TGTGCCAGCAGCCCCGGGGGTAGGACTGAAGCTTTCTTT.

The CDR3 here is CASSFNSGSSRRDEQFF. The CDR3 nucleotides are TGTGCCAGCAGCTTTAACTCCGGGAGCTCGAGAAGGGATGAGCAGTTCTTC. This sequence joins TRBV13 and TRBJ2-1; a weak D match, TRBD2 (6 bases). The CDR3 is 17 residues long. Trimming left V 3 bases short and J 8 bases short, with 23 bases between. Germline lookup yields CDR1 PRHDT and CDR2 FYEKMQ (reference sequence).

This chain links TRBV18 with TRBJ2-7; TRBD1 matches 10 bases. The V gene end was trimmed by 4 bases and the J gene end by 2 bases; junction bases not matched to a gene: 11. The germline gives CDR1 KGHSH, CDR2 LQKENI. The CDR3 is made up of 17 amino acids. CDR3 DNA sequence: TGTGCCAGCTCACTGAAACCGGGACAGGGGTCCCCCTACGAGCAGTACTTC. Its translation: CASSLKPGQGSPYEQYF.

The rearrangement joins TRBV7-2 to TRBJ1-2; TRBD1 is a possible D gene (6 bases). The CDR3 runs 15 residues. The V gene lost 1 base and the J gene lost 0 bases, with 9 bases spanning the gap. CDR1 is SGHTA, CDR2 FQGNSA, per germline. CDR3 DNA: TGTGCCAGCAGCTTAGTCGGACAGACTAACTATGGCTACACCTTC. Amino acid sequence: CASSLVGQTNYGYTF.

The chain links TRBV2 to TRBJ1-6, with D uncertain. Germline CDR1 reads SNHLY; CDR2 reads FYNNEI. V lost 4 bases, J lost 5 bases, and 9 bases lay in between. There are 14 residues in the CDR3. CDR3 bases: TGTGCCAGCAGTGGGTGGGCTGATAATTCACCCCTCCACTTT. This translates into CASSGWADNSPLHF. The whole variable domain, remainder taken from reference TRBV2 and TRBJ1-6, is EPEVTQTPSHQVTQMGQEVILRCVPISNHLYFYWYRQILGQKVEFLVSFYNNEISEKSEIFDDQFSVERPDGSNFTLKIRSTKLEDSAMYFCASSGWADNSPLHFGNGTRLTVT.